Below, 24 T cell receptor beta chains from the same sample are listed, as sequenced in a study of T cell responses to AZD1222 COVID-19 vaccine. TCRdb keeps only in-frame clones here, not all; method: immunoSEQ multiplex PCR. Among 95,000 to 150,000 clones listed, about nine tenths were seen once. This specimen was peripheral blood, taken 28 days after the second AZD1222 dose. These receptors came from an adult who received the AZD1222 COVID-19 vaccine.

This clone came up a few times. The chain employs TRBV10-3 and TRBJ1-4, with D perhaps TRBD1 (6 bases). Germline V CDR1 and CDR2: ENHRY, SYGVKD. The V and J ends lost 2 bases and 4 bases respectively, with 8 bases between them. The length of the CDR3 is 14 residues. In DNA form, the CDR3 reads TGTGCCATCAGTGAGGGACAGAGTAATGAAAAACTGTTTTTT. This encodes CAISEGQSNEKLFF.

The V and J genes are TRBV5-5 and TRBJ2-1; 10 bases align to TRBD2. Germline values: CDR1 SGHKS, CDR2 YYEKEE (reference sequence). CDR3 length: 17 residues. Trimming at V came to 2 bases and at J to 4 bases, leaving 9 bases not matched to a gene. The CDR3 DNA follows: TGTGCCAGCAGCTTTTTACCACTAGCGGGGAATTACAATGAGCAGTTCTTC. It yields the protein CASSFLPLAGNYNEQFF.

The chain carries TRBV7-2 and TRBJ1-6; possibly TRBD1 for D (5 bases). Germline V gene data show CDR1 as SGHTA and CDR2 as FQGNSA. This CDR3 has 16 residues. V gave up 5 bases and J gave up 0 bases, with 11 bases separating them. The CDR3 protein is CASSPGLSSYNSPLHF. As DNA, the CDR3 is TGTGCCAGCAGCCCGGGACTGAGCTCCTATAATTCACCCCTCCACTTT.

The chain employs TRBV11-2 and TRBJ1-4, with TRBD1 as a possible D gene (6 bases). This CDR3 contains 15 residues. The V gene lost 7 bases and the J gene lost 8 bases, with 20 bases spanning the gap. Germline-derived CDR1 and CDR2 are SGHAT and FQNNGV. This CDR3 is CASTFDPAQGEKLFF. DNA of the CDR3: TGTGCCAGCACCTTCGACCCCGCTCAGGGGGAAAAACTGTTTTTT. Based on the CDR3 plus reference TRBV11-2 and TRBJ1-4, the full variable domain is EAGVAQSPRYKIIEKRQSVAFWCNPISGHATLYWYQQILGQGPKLLIQFQNNGVVDDSQLPKDRFSAERLKGVDSTLKIQPAKLEDSAVYLCASTFDPAQGEKLFFGSGTQLSVL.

This clone was seen just once. CDR3: CASSLGPYNEQFF. As DNA, the CDR3 is TGTGCCAGCAGCTTAGGACCGTACAATGAGCAGTTCTTC. V and J are TRBV7-7 and TRBJ2-1; the D is unclear. This CDR3 comprises 13 residues. V lost 1 base and J lost 4, with 5 bases in between. Germline CDR1 and CDR2: SSHAT and FNYEAQ (reference sequence).

The chain has TRBV28 and TRBJ1-2; D remains unclear. Germline V lookup: CDR1 MDHEN, CDR2 SYDVKM. The germline V and J ends were trimmed by 10 bases and 0 bases, with 3 bases remaining between them. The CDR3 covers 10 residues. Written as DNA, the CDR3 is TGTGCCACCTCTAACTATGGCTACACCTTC. Residues: CATSNYGYTF.

J is TRBJ1-1 and V is TRBV6-5; the match to TRBD1 covers 7 bases. Per the germline V gene, CDR1 is MNHEY and CDR2 is SVGAGI. CDR3 length: 11 amino acids. V trimming: 7 bases; J trimming: 8 bases; junction bases outside the gene matches: 4. CDR3 DNA sequence: TGTGCCAGCAACGACAGGGTCGAAGCTTTCTTT. Its protein is CASNDRVEAFF.

The chain employs TRBV11-3 and TRBJ2-5, with TRBD2 matching 8 bases. This CDR3 has 16 amino acids. Germline V CDR1 and CDR2: SGHNT, YENEEA. J was trimmed by 5 bases and V by 1 base; bases with no gene match: 9. In DNA, the CDR3 is TGTGCCAGCAGCTTAGGCGGGGGACTAGGCCGCGAGACCCAGTACTTC. Residues: CASSLGGGLGRETQYF.

The chain is built from TRBV6-5 and TRBJ1-5; 7 positions agree with TRBD1. CDR1 is MNHEY, CDR2 SVGAGI, per germline. This CDR3 comprises 14 residues. Trimming took 7 bases from V and 6 from J; bases not matched to a gene: 9. The DNA of the CDR3 is TGTGCCAGCACCCCCTCAGGGGGTTTTCAGCCCCAGCATTTT. It is translated as CASTPSGGFQPQHF.

The chain joins TRBV7-9 to TRBJ2-7, with D unclear. CDR1 and CDR2 from the germline V gene are SEHNR and FQNEAQ (reference sequence). V was trimmed by 4 bases and J by 2 bases, leaving 9 bases between them. The CDR3 totals 13 residues. This CDR3 is CASSSHSTYEQYF. The CDR3 region has the DNA TGTGCCAGCAGCTCCCACTCTACCTACGAGCAGTACTTC.

This clone was detected only once. V is TRBV7-9 and J is TRBJ2-2, with 11 bases that match TRBD1. The CDR3 length is 15 residues. Germline CDR1 and CDR2: SEHNR and FQNEAQ (reference sequence). V trimming: 4 bases; J trimming: 5 bases; junction bases outside the gene matches: 3. CDR3 protein: CASSSGQGGTGELFF. The CDR3 nucleotides are TGTGCCAGCAGCTCGGGACAGGGGGGGACCGGGGAGCTGTTTTTT.

J is TRBJ1-2 and V is TRBV5-5; 8 bases line up with TRBD1. From germline, CDR1 is SGHKS and CDR2 YYEKEE (reference sequence). The CDR3 is made up of 15 amino acids. Trimming cost V 1 base and J 0 bases; bases outside gene matches: 2. CDR3 sequence reads: CASSLRDRTNYGYTF. CDR3 in DNA: TGTGCCAGCAGCTTGCGGGACAGGACTAACTATGGCTACACCTTC.

The chain uses TRBV7-2 and TRBJ2-7; D is perhaps TRBD2 (5 bases). This CDR3 is built from 15 residues. CDR1 is SGHTA, CDR2 FQGNSA, per germline. V lost 5 bases to trimming and J lost 4 bases, with 18 bases between them. The CDR3 reads CASSRSGAGLYEQYF. The CDR3 nucleotides read TGTGCCAGCAGCCGGAGCGGTGCCGGGTTGTACGAGCAGTACTTC.

The chain couples TRBV6-5 to TRBJ2-4; 7 bases align to TRBD2. The V gene's germline CDR1 is MNHEY and CDR2 SVGAGI. The CDR3 sequence is 13 residues long. J gave up 8 bases and V 3 bases, and 4 bases lay outside the gene matches. CDR3 sequence: CASSYGRGDIQYF. The CDR3 DNA reads TGTGCCAGCAGTTATGGACGGGGGGACATTCAGTACTTC.

This chain uses TRBV9 with TRBJ2-2; 10 positions match TRBD2. The CDR3 covers 16 residues. CDR1 is SGDLS, CDR2 YYNGEE, per germline. With 2 bases clipped from V and 7 bases from J, the junction kept 8 bases outside the gene matches. CDR3 protein: CASSVGLAGAIGELFF. CDR3 coding DNA: TGTGCCAGCAGCGTGGGCCTAGCGGGGGCGATCGGGGAGCTGTTTTTT.

This clone has just one count. The CDR3 region is CASSLVRDGSYEQYF. Here the CDR3 DNA reads TGTGCCAGCAGCTTAGTCAGGGACGGGTCCTACGAGCAGTACTTC. This sequence joins TRBV13 and TRBJ2-7; the D call may be TRBD1 or TRBD2 (5 bases each). The CDR3 is 15 amino acids. Trimming took off 1 base at V and 1 base at J, with 11 bases between the two ends. The V gene's germline CDR1 is PRHDT and CDR2 FYEKMQ (reference sequence).

The chain combines TRBV6-2 or TRBV6-3 with TRBJ2-1; TRBD1 aligns across 7 bases. This CDR3 is built from 15 residues. Germline loops: CDR1 MNHEY, CDR2 SVGEGT. With V trimmed by 6 bases and J by 8 bases, 13 bases remained unmatched. This CDR3 reads CASSHRQGLRHEQFF. In nucleotides, the CDR3 is TGTGCCAGCAGCCATCGACAGGGCCTCCGACATGAGCAGTTCTTC.

The chain has TRBV5-1 and TRBJ1-1; TRBD1 is a possible D gene (5 bases). Trimming removed 4 bases at V and 7 bases at J, with 17 bases between. CDR3 length equals 14 residues. Per the germline V gene, CDR1 is SGHRS and CDR2 is YFSETQ. In DNA, the CDR3 is TGCGCCAGCAGCCCTGGGGCCAGACACAATGAAGCTTTCTTT. It codes for CASSPGARHNEAFF.

V is TRBV24-1 and J is TRBJ1-2; D possibly corresponds to TRBD1 (5 bases). The CDR3 is 14 amino acids. Trimming took 3 bases from V and 7 from J, leaving 14 bases between them. Germline V gene lookup returns CDR1 KGHDR and CDR2 SFDVKD. For the CDR3, the DNA is TGTGCCACCAGTGATCAACAGGCATTCCGTGGCTACACCTTC. It translates to CATSDQQAFRGYTF.

The chain recombines TRBV19 with TRBJ1-2; D is ambiguous. This CDR3 has 16 residues. Germline lookup yields CDR1 LNHDA and CDR2 SQIVND (reference sequence). V dropped 2 bases and J dropped 4 bases, with 17 bases sitting between them. CDR3 in DNA: TGTGCCAGTAGTATATCCCCCGGGATCCTCTTCTATGGCTACACCTTC. As protein: CASSISPGILFYGYTF.

The DNA for the CDR3 is TGTGCCACCAGTGATCTTAGACGGGGGATAGGCTCCTACAATGAGCAGTTCTTC. This encodes CATSDLRRGIGSYNEQFF. The rearrangement uses TRBV24-1 and TRBJ2-1, with D maybe TRBD2 (6 bases). This CDR3 has 18 amino acids. Germline-derived CDR1 and CDR2 are KGHDR and SFDVKD. Between the trimmed V and J ends, which lost 3 bases and 0 bases, there was a span of 17 bases.

This CDR3 reads CASRYGREQYF. CDR3 DNA sequence: TGTGCCAGCAGGTACGGGCGGGAGCAGTACTTC. The V gene is TRBV6-5, the J gene TRBJ2-7, with unresolved D. V was trimmed by 6 bases and J by 7 bases, leaving 10 bases between them. CDR3 length equals 11 residues. Per the germline V gene, CDR1 is MNHEY and CDR2 is SVGAGI.

The chain recombines TRBV18 with TRBJ1-5, with 9 bases aligning to TRBD1. The J segment lost 4 bases and the V segment lost 6 bases, leaving 7 bases of the junction unmatched. This CDR3 has 15 amino acids. Germline CDR1 KGHSH, CDR2 LQKENI. The CDR3 DNA reads as TGTGCCAGCTCGGAAGGGACAGGGCGGAATCAGCCCCAGCATTTT. Protein sequence: CASSEGTGRNQPQHF.

The chain carries TRBV15 and TRBJ1-5; D is uncertain. The germline CDR1 and CDR2 sequences are LNHNV and YYDKDF (reference sequence). The ends were cut back, 4 bases at V and 7 bases at J, with 14 bases in the middle. This CDR3 region has 14 residues. This chain's CDR3 is CATSNPTVGQPQHF. In DNA form, the CDR3 reads TGTGCCACCAGCAATCCGACGGTGGGACAGCCCCAGCATTTT.